This T cell receptor (beta chain) appears in the sequencing data of a study of blood T cells in healthy people across ages. Study results and caveats: When one million T cells were used, diversity estimates were thought to be underestimates. Whereas aged donors had fewer naive CD4+ cells, long-lived donors had more of them and higher diversity.

Primers used in a second PCR of roughly 6 to 12 cycles were a sample-barcoded 5' primer and a J-beta primer mix. There were at least 3 million CDR3-containing paired-end reads obtained from each sample. Via MiXCR, TCRdb re-called the 5' RACE reads, giving one row per CDR3 protein. The sample has 1.5 million to 2 million distinct CDR3 sequences, roughly two fifths seen once; the top ten hold more than 20%. With respect to this clonotype: The antigen is unknown.

The length of the CDR3 is 15 residues. V was cut by 3 bases and J by 4 bases, with 15 bases left in between. Germline loops: CDR1 SGHTA, CDR2 FQGNSA. This chain uses TRBV7-2 with TRBJ1-2; TRBD1 is a possible D gene (6 bases). The sample consisted of blood. This sequence originates from a human donor in good health. The CDR3 reads CASSLVGGAGYGYTF. CDR3 DNA sequence: TGTGCCAGCAGCTTGGTGGGGGGCGCGGGCTATGGCTACACCTTC.